The 5 T cell receptor beta chains in this list originate from one sample, sequenced in a study of T cells after yellow fever vaccination. TCRdb re-called the 5' RACE reads through MiXCR, storing one row per CDR3 protein. The sample lists 120,000 or so distinct CDR3 sequences; under 9% were seen once. Here the sequenced sample was CD8+ T cells sorted from PBMCs, taken on the day of the yellow fever booster vaccination. The receptor set was obtained from a man between 18 and 35 years old who received the YFV17D yellow fever vaccine.

This clonotype was counted ten times or more. The chain joins TRBV5-1 to TRBJ2-5; D gene uncertain. V lost 0 bases and J lost 5, with 11 bases in between. The germline V gene encodes CDR1 SGHRS and CDR2 YFSETQ. The CDR3 covers 14 residues. The CDR3 nucleotides read TGCGCCAGCAGCTTGGTGGCCCTCGGGGAGACCCAGTACTTC. Translation gives CASSLVALGETQYF. Combining the CDR3 with reference TRBV5-1 and TRBJ2-5 gives the whole variable domain KAGVTQTPRYLIKTRGQQVTLSCSPISGHRSVSWYQQTPGQGLQFLFEYFSETQRNKGNFPGRFSGRQFSNSRSEMNVSTLELGDSALYLCASSLVALGETQYFGPGTRLLVL.

In this sample, this clonotype turned up many times. CDR3 bases: TGCGCCAGCAGAGAACAGGAATGGGGTTCCTACGAGCAGTACTTC. Protein product: CASREQEWGSYEQYF. V usage is TRBV4-1 and J usage is TRBJ2-7; possible D gene TRBD1, 5 bases. The length of the CDR3 is 15 residues. Deletions cut 6 bases from V and 1 base from J, with 16 bases between. Germline V lookup: CDR1 MGHRA, CDR2 YSYEKL.

CDR3: CASNPGQYSPLHF. CDR3 nucleotides: TGTGCCAGTAATCCGGGACAGTATTCACCCCTCCACTTT. This chain links TRBV19 with TRBJ1-6, with TRBD1 matching over 7 bases. Trimming removed 7 bases from V and 8 bases from J; junction bases left unmatched: 5. This CDR3 is built from 13 residues. CDR1 is LNHDA, CDR2 SQIVND, per germline (reference sequence). The full variable domain, in which reference TRBV19 and TRBJ1-6 provide the parts outside the CDR3, is DGGITQSPKYLFRKEGQNVTLSCEQNLNHDAMYWYRQDPGQGLRLIYYSQIVNDFQKGDIAEGYSVSREKKESFPLTVTSAQKNPTAFYLCASNPGQYSPLHFGNGTRLTVT.

This clonotype showed up many times. This sequence joins TRBV11-2 and TRBJ2-1; a possible D gene is TRBD1 (6 bases). The CDR3 is 16 amino acids. Germline V gene sequence: CDR1 SGHAT, CDR2 FQNNGV. V was cut by 2 bases and J by 4 bases, with 15 bases left in between. Here the CDR3 DNA reads TGTGCCAGCAGCTTATCCCCAGGGGTCGTATACAATGAGCAGTTCTTC. This codes for CASSLSPGVVYNEQFF.

This clonotype was counted between two and nine times. The chain uses TRBV20-1 and TRBJ1-5, with D possibly being TRBD1 (5 bases). This CDR3 contains 14 residues. The V gene's germline CDR1 is DFQATT and CDR2 SNEGSKA (reference sequence). Trimming pared 3 bases from V and 0 bases from J, leaving 9 bases between. The CDR3 nucleotides are TGCAGTGCTAGGGCACAGGATAGCAATCAGCCCCAGCATTTT. Protein product: CSARAQDSNQPQHF.